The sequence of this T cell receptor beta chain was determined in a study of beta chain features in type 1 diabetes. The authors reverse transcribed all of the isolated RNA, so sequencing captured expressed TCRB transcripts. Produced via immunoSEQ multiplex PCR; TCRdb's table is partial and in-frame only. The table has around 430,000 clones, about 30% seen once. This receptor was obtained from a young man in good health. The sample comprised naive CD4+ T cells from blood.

The CDR3 is CASSQSNLQTQYF. CDR3 nucleotide sequence: TGCGCCAGCAGCCAATCTAACCTCCAGACGCAGTATTTT. The chain employs TRBV4-1 and TRBJ2-3, with D hard to call. This CDR3 spans 13 amino acids. Trimming removed 2 bases at V and 9 bases at J, with 12 bases between. Germline loops: CDR1 MGHRA, CDR2 YSYEKL.